This TCR beta chain comes out of a study of OX40 agonist ivuxolimab in advanced cancers. The V gene's germline CDR1 is SGDLS and CDR2 YYNGEE. This CDR3 comprises 14 residues. V was pared by 7 bases and J by 0 bases, with 11 bases between. Sequencing used immunoSEQ multiplex PCR; TCRdb keeps in-frame clones, though not all of them. The profile shows 45,000 to 50,000 clones, about nine tenths of them singletons. Sequencing was performed on CD4+ or CD8+ T cells sorted from blood, taken in a trial of the OX40 agonist ivuxolimab. This receptor was identified in an adult with an advanced solid tumor such as melanoma, head and neck, liver or kidney cancer. The chain employs TRBV9 and TRBJ2-1; D gene ambiguous. CDR3 region: CASQQTRSYNEQFF. The CDR3 region has the DNA TGTGCCAGCCAACAGACCCGCTCCTACAATGAGCAGTTCTTC.